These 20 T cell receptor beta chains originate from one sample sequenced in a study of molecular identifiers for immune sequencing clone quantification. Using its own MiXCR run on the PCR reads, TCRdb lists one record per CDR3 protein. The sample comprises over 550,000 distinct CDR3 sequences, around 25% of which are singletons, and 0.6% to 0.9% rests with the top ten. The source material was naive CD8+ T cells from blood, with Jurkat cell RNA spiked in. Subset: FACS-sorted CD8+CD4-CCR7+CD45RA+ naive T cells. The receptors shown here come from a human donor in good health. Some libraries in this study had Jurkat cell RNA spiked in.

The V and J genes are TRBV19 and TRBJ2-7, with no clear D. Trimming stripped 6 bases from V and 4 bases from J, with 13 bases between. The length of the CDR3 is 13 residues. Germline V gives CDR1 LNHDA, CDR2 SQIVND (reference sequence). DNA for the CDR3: TGTGCCAGTAGCCCCAGGAATGTGTACGAGCAGTACTTC. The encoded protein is CASSPRNVYEQYF.

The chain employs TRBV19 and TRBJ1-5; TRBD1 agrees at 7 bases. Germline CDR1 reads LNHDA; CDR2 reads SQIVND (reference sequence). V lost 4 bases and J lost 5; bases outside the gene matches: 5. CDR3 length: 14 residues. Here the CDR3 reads CASSSLGGYQPQHF. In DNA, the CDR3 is TGTGCCAGTAGTAGTTTAGGGGGCTATCAGCCCCAGCATTTT.

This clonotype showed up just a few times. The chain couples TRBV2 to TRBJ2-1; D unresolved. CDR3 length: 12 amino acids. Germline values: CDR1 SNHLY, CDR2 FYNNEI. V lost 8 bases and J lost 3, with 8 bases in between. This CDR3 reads CASGWSYNEQFF. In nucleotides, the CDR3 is TGTGCCAGCGGTTGGAGCTACAATGAGCAGTTCTTC.

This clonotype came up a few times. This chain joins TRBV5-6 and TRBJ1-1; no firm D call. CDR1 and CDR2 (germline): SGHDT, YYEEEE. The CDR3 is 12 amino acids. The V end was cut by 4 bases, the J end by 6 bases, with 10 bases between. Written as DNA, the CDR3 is TGTGCCAGCAGCATCGGGGTGGCTGAAGCTTTCTTT. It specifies CASSIGVAEAFF.

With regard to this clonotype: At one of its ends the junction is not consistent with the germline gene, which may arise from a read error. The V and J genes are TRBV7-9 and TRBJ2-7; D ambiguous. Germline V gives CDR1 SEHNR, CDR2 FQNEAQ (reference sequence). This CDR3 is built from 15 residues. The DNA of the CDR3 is TGTGCCAGCAGCGCTGACTCGGACGGCCACTACGCGCAGTACTTC. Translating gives CASSADSDGHYAQYF.

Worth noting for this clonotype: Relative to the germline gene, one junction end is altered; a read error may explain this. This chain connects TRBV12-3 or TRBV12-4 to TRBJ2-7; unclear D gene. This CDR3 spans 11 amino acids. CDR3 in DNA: TGTGCCAGCAGTTTATCTTACGAGCCGTACTTC. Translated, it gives CASSLSYEPYF.

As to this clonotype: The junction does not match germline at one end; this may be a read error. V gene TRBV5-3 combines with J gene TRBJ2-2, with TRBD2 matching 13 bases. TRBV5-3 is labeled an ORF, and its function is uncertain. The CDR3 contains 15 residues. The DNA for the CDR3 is TGTGCCAGCAGCTCGACTAGCGGGGGGACCGGGGAGCTGTTTTTT. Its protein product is CASSSTSGGTGELFF.

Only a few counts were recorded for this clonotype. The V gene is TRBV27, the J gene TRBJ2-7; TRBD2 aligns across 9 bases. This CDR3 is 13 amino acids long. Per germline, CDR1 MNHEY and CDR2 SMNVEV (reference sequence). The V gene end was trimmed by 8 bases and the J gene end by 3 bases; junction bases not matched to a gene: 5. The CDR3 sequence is CASGASGDYEQYF. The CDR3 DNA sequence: TGTGCCAGCGGGGCTAGCGGGGACTACGAGCAGTACTTC.

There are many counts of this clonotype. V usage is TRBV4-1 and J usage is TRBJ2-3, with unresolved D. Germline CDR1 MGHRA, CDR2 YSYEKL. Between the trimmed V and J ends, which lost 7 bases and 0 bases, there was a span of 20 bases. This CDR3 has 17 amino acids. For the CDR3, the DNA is TGCGCCAGCAATCCCACTCAACAATCCCCTAGCACAGATACGCAGTATTTT. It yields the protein CASNPTQQSPSTDTQYF.

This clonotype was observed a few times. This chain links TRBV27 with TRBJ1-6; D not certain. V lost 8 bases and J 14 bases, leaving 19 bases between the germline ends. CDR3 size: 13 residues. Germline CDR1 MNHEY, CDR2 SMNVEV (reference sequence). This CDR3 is CASAGDGELTLHF. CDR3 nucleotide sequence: TGTGCCAGCGCCGGGGATGGGGAGTTGACCCTCCACTTT.

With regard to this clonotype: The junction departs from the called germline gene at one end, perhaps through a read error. The CDR3 region has the DNA TGCGCCGGCAGCCACGAGACAGGGCCCTATGGCTACACCTTC. This gives the protein CAGSHETGPYGYTF. The chain is built from TRBV4-1 and TRBJ1-2; TRBD1 agrees at 7 bases. Germline lookup yields CDR1 MGHRA and CDR2 YSYEKL. The CDR3 has 14 amino acids.

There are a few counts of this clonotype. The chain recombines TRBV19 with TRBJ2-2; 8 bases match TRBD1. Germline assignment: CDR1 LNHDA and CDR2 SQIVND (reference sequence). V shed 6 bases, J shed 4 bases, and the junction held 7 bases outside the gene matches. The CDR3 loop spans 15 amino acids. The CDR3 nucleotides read TGTGCCAGTAGCAGACAGGGGCGGGGCACCGGGGAGCTGTTTTTT. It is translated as CASSRQGRGTGELFF.

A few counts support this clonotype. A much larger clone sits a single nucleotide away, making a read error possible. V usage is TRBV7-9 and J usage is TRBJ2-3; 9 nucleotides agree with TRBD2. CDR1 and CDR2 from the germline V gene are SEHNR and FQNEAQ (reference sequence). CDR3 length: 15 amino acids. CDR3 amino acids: CAGSYVAGDTDTQYF. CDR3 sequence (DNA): TGTGCCGGCAGCTATGTAGCGGGGGACACAGATACGCAGTATTTT.

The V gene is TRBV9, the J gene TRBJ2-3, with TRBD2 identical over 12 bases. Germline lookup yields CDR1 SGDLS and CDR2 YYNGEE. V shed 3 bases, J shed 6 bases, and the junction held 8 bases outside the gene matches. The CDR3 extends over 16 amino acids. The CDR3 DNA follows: TGTGCCAGCAGCGGATGGACTAGCGGGGATAGGGATACGCAGTATTTT. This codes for CASSGWTSGDRDTQYF.

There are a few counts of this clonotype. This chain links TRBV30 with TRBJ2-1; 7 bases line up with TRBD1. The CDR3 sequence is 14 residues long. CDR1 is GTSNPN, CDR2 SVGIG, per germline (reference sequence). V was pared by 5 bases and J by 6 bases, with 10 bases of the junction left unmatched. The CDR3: CAWQSGTAANEQFF. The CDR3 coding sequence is TGTGCCTGGCAGTCCGGGACAGCTGCCAATGAGCAGTTCTTC.

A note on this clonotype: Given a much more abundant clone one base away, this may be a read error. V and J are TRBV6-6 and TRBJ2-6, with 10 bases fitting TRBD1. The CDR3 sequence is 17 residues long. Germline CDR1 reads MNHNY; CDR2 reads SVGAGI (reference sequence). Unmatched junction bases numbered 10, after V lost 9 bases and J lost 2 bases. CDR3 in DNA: TGTGCCAGAAGACTCCCGGGGACAGGGGCTGGGGCCAACGTCCTGACTTTC. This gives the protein CARRLPGTGAGANVLTF.

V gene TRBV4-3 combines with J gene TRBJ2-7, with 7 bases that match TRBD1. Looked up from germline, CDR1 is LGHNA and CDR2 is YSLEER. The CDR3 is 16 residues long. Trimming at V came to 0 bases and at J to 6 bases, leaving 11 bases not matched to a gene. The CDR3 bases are TGCGCCAGCAGCCAAGATTGGGCAGGGGGATCGGCCGAGCAGTACTTC. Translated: CASSQDWAGGSAEQYF.

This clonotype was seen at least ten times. The CDR3, as DNA: TGCGCCAGCAGCCAAGATGCAGGGTACAATCAGCCCCAGCATTTT. Protein product: CASSQDAGYNQPQHF. This chain links TRBV4-3 with TRBJ1-5, with D perhaps matching TRBD1 (5 bases). Germline CDR1 reads LGHNA; CDR2 reads YSLEER. V dropped 0 bases and J dropped 3 bases, with 9 bases sitting between them. This CDR3 has 15 residues.

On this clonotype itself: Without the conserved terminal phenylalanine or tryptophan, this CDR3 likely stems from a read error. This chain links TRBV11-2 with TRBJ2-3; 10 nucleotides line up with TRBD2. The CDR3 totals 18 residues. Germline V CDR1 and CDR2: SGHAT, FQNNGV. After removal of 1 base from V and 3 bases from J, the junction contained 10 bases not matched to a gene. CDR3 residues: CASSLVASGGAWTDTQYS. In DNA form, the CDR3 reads TGTGCCAGCAGCTTAGTAGCGAGCGGGGGGGCGTGGACAGATACGCAGTATTCT.

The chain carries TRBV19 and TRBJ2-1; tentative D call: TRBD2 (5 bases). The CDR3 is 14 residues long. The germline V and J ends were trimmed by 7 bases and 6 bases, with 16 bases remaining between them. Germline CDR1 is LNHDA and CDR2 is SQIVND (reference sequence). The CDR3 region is CASISGTLGNEQFF. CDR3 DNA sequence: TGTGCCAGTATAAGCGGAACCTTGGGCAATGAGCAGTTCTTC.